This T cell receptor (beta chain) comes out of a study of Graves' ophthalmopathy and Graves' hyperthyroidism. CDR1 is SGHRS, CDR2 YFSETQ, per germline. This CDR3 region has 17 residues. The ends lost 1 base at V and 2 bases at J; junction bases unmatched: 6. Researchers took RNA transcripts and amplified TCR beta CDR3 regions from them. First-round RT-PCR relied on HTBI primers, and a second-round multiplex PCR came next. TCRdb reprocessed the multiplex PCR reads via MiXCR and lists one record per CDR3 protein. Among around 1.1 million distinct CDR3 sequences listed, 35% to 40% were seen once. The V and J genes are TRBV5-1 and TRBJ2-7; 13 bases map to TRBD2. This clonotype originated in an adult man with Graves' hyperthyroidism. Sequencing was performed on peripheral blood or thyroid tissue (not recorded which). CDR3 residues: CASSLRDTSGRAYEQYF. For the CDR3, the DNA is TGCGCCAGCAGCTTGAGGGACACTAGCGGGAGGGCCTACGAGCAGTACTTC.